This T cell receptor (beta chain) emerged from a study of blood T cell repertoires in COVID-19 (dated by TCRdb to the early 2020s). With regard to the full study: The collaborator samples originated in the United States, Italy and Spain and spanned the acute and convalescent phases of COVID-19. The repertoires were made available in a free public database intended to serve as a resource for research on the immune response to SARS-CoV-2. The prospective study material was composed of cDNA or gDNA derived from T cells, B-cell-depleted T cells, or PBMCs. Deeply sampled blood TCRbeta repertoires from subjects exposed to, actively infected with, or recovered from COVID-19 were included in the dataset. The samples were drawn from the first 160 participants of the ongoing ImmuneRACE study and from about 1,200 subjects provided by 6 global collaborators. The sample metadata nearly always contained a de-identified subject ID, COVID-19 status, age in years and sex. Where available, HLA class I and class II types were taken from metadata supplied by the sample provider and were not determined by assay-based typing.

The immunoSEQ Assay, a bias-controlled multiplex PCR, was used to amplify TCRbeta CDR3 regions from genomic DNA. In the paper's pipeline: Within the assay, amplification of reference gene primers was used to estimate how many nucleated cells each sample contained. To quantify the absolute abundance of each unique TCRbeta CDR3 rearrangement, sequence reads were collapsed and filtered. Productive Simpson clonality was computed per sample as the square root of Simpson's diversity index over productive rearrangements. TCRdb stores this immuneACCESS table with in-frame sequences only. Part of the clones is absent; in the studies checked, under half of the shortfall reflects unresolved V genes, and no reason is known for the rest. That table gives V, J and clone size, and the DNA gave D and trimming. This sample lists 270,000 or so clones; about four fifths were detected once. The top ten hold more than 1.1% of the sample.

Broader findings and caveats from the paper: The amount of clinical and demographic metadata varied by source and participant and was provided uncurated.

In Seattle, one collaborating source enrolled patients while the infection was active and tracked those patients longitudinally over the course of disease. Each collaborating institution followed its own protocols to collect whole blood in K2EDTA tubes. For TCRbeta analysis, collaborator samples were shipped as frozen whole blood, as isolated PBMCs, or as DNA extracted from either sample type. The germline V gene (reference sequence) gives CDR1 as MNHEY and CDR2 as SMNVEV. From the cysteine through the phenylalanine, the CDR3 covers 14 amino acids. Only the CDR3 DNA is retained, 42 bases long and in frame from the first base. V sheds 0 bases and J sheds 7 bases, leaving 12 bases between their ends. Comment on this clone: No antigen is known for it. It has no much larger one-base neighbor in the sample; base qualities were not kept.

The chain employs TRBV27 and TRBJ1-2; no D segment can be confidently identified. The TCR sequence derives from a human donor with COVID-19, enrolled during active disease. The donor label of this sample is uncertain. Sequenced material: peripheral blood. The nucleotides are TGTGCCAGCAGTTTATCCCCCGTAGCGGGTGGCTACACCTTC. Translated, this gives CASSLSPVAGGYTF.